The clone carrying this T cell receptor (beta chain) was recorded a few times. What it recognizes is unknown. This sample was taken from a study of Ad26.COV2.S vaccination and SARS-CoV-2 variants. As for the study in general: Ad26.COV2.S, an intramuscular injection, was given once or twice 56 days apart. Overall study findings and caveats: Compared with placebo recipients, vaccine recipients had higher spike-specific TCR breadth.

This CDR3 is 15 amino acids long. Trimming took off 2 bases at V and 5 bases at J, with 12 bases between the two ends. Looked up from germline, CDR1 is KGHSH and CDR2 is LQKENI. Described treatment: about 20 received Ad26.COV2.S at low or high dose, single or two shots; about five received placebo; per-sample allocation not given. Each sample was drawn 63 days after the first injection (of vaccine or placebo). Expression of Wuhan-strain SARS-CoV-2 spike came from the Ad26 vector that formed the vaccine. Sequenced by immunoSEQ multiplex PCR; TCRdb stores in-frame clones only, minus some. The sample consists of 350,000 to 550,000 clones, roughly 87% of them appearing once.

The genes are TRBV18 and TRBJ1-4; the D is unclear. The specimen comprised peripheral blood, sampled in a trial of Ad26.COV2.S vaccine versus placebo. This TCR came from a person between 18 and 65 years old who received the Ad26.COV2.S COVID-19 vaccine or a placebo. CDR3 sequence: CASSPMGTGNEKLFF. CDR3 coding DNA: TGTGCCAGCTCACCAATGGGAACGGGAAATGAAAAACTGTTTTTT.